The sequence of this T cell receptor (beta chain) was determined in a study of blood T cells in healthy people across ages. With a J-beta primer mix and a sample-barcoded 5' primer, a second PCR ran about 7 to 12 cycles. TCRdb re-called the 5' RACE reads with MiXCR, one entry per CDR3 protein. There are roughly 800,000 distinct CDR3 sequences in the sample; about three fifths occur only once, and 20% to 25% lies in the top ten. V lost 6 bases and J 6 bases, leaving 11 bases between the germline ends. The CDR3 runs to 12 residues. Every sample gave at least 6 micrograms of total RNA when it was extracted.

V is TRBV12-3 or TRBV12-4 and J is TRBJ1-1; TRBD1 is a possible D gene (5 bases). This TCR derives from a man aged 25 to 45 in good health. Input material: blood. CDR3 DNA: TGTGCCAGCAGCGGGGACGGGGCTGAAGCTTTCTTT. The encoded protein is CASSGDGAEAFF.